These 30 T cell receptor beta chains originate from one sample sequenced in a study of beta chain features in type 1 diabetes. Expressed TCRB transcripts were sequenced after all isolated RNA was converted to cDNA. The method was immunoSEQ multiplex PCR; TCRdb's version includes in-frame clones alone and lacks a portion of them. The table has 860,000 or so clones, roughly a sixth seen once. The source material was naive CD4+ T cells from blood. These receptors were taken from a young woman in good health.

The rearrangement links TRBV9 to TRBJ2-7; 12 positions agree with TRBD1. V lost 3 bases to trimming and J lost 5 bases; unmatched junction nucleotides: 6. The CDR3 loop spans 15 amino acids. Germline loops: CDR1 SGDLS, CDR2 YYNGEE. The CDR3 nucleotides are TGTGCCAGCAGCGCGGGACAGGGGGCTTTCCACGAGCAGTACTTC. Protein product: CASSAGQGAFHEQYF.

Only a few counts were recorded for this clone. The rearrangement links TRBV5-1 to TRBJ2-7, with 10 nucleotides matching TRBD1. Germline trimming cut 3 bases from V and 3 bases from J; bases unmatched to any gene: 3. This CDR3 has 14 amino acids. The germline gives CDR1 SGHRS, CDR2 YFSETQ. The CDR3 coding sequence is TGCGCCAGCAGCTCCGGACAGGGGGACTACGAGCAGTACTTC. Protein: CASSSGQGDYEQYF.

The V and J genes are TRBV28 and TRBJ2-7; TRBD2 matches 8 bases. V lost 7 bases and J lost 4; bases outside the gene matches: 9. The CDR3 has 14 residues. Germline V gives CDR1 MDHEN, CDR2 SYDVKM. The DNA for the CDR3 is TGTGCCAGCACCGAAGGCGGGAGGCTATACGAGCAGTACTTC. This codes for CASTEGGRLYEQYF.

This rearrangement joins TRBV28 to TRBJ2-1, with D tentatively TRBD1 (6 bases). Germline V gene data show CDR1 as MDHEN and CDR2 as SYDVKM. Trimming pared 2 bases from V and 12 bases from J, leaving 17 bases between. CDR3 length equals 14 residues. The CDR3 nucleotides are TGTGCCAGCAGTTTACCCAGGGGCCGAGGATGGCAGTTCTTC. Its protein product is CASSLPRGRGWQFF.

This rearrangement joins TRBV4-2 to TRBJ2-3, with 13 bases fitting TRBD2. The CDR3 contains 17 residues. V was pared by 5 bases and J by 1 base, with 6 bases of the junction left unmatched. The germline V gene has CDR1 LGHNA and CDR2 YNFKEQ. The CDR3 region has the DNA TGTGCCAGCAGCGCGGAAACTAGCGGGAGGGGCACAGATACGCAGTATTTT. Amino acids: CASSAETSGRGTDTQYF.

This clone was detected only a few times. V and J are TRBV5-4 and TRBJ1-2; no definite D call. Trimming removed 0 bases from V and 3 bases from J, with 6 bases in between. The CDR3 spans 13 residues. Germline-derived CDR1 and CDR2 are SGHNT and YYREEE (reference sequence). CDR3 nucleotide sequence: TGTGCCAGCAGCTTGGCAAAGGACTATGGCTACACCTTC. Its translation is CASSLAKDYGYTF.

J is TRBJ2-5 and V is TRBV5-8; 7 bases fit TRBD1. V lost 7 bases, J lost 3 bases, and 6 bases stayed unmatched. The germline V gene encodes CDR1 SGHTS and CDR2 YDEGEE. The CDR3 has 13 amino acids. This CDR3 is CASLWGTEETQYF. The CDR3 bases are TGTGCCAGCCTATGGGGGACAGAAGAGACCCAGTACTTC.

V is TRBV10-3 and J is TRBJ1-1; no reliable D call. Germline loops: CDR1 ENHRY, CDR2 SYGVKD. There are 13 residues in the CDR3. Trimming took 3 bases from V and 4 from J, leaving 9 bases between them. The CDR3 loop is CAISDGEPTEAFF. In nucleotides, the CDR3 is TGTGCCATCAGTGACGGGGAACCCACTGAAGCTTTCTTT.

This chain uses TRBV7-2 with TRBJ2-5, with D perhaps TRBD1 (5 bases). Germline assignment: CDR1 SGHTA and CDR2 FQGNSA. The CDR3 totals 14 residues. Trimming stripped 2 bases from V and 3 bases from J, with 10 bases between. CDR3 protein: CASSLKGVEETQYF. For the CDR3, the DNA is TGTGCCAGCAGCTTAAAAGGGGTGGAAGAGACCCAGTACTTC.

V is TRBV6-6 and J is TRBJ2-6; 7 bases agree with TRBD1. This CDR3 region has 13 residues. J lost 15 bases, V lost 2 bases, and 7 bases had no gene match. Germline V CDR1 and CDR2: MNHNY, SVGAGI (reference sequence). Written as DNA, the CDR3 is TGTGCCAGCAGTTACGGAGACAGGGTGTACCTGACTTTC. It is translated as CASSYGDRVYLTF.

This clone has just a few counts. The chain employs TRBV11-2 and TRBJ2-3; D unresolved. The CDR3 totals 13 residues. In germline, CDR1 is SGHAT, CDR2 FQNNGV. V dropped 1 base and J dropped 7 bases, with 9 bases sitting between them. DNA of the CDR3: TGTGCCAGCAGCTTAGTTCTTCCGAATACGCAGTATTTT. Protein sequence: CASSLVLPNTQYF. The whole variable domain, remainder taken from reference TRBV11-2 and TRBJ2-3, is EAGVAQSPRYKIIEKRQSVAFWCNPISGHATLYWYQQILGQGPKLLIQFQNNGVVDDSQLPKDRFSAERLKGVDSTLKIQPAKLEDSAVYLCASSLVLPNTQYFGPGTRLTVL.

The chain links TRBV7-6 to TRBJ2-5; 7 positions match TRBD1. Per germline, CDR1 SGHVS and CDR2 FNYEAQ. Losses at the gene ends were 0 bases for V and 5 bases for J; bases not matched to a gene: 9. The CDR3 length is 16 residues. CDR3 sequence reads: CASSLAYRQGAETQYF. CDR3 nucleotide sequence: TGTGCCAGCAGCTTAGCGTATAGACAGGGCGCCGAGACCCAGTACTTC.

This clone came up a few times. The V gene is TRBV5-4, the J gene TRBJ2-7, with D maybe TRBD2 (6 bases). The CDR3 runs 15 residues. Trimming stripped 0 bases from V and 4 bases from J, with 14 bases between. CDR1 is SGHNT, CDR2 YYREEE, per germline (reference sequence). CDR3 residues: CASSLGFGSIYEQYF. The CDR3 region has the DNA TGTGCCAGCAGCTTGGGTTTCGGGAGTATATACGAGCAGTACTTC. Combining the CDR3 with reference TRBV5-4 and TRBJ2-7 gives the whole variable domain ETGVTQSPTHLIKTRGQQVTLRCSSQSGHNTVSWYQQALGQGPQFIFQYYREEENGRGNFPPRFSGLQFPNYSSELNVNALELDDSALYLCASSLGFGSIYEQYFGPGTRLTVT.

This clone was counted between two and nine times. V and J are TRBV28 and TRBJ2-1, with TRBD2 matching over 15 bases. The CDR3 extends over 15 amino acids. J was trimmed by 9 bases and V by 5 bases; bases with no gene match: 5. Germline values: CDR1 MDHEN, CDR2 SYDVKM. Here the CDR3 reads CASSQWGLAGGEQFF. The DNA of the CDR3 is TGTGCCAGCAGTCAGTGGGGACTAGCGGGAGGTGAGCAGTTCTTC.

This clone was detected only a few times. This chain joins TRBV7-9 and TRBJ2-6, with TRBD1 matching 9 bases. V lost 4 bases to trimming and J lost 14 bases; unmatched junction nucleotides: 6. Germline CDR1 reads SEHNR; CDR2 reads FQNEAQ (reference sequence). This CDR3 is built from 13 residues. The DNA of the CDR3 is TGTGCCAGCAGCTCCGGGGGACAGGGAATCCTGACTTTC. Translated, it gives CASSSGGQGILTF. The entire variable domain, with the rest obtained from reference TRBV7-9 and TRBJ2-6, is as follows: DTGVSQNPRHKITKRGQNVTFRCDPISEHNRLYWYRQTLGQGPEFLTYFQNEAQLEKSRLLSDRFSAERPKGSFSTLEIQRTEQGDSAMYLCASSSGGQGILTFGAGSRLTVL.

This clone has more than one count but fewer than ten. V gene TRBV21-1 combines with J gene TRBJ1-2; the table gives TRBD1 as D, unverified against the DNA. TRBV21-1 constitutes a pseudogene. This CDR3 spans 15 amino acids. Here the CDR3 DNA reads TGTGCCAGCAGCAAAGCAGGGGGCGCGGACTATGGCTACACCTTC. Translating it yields CASSKAGGADYGYTF.

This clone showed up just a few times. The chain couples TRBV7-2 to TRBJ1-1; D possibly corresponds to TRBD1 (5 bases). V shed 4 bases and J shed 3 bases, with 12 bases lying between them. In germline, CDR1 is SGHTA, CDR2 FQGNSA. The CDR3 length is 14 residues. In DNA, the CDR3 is TGTGCCAGCAGCTCAGGGTTGGGAGACACTGAAGCTTTCTTT. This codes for CASSSGLGDTEAFF.

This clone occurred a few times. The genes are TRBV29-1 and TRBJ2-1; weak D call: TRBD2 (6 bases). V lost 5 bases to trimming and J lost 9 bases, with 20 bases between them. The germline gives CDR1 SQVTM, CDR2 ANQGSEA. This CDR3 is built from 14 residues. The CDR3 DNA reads TGCAGCGTTTCCCCTAATAGGAGGGATCGTGAGCAGTTCTTC. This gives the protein CSVSPNRRDREQFF.

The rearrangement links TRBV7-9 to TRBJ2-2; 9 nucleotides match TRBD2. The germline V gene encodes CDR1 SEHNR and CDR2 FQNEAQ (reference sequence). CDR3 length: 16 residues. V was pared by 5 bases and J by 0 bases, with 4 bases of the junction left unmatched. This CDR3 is CASSKLAGSNTGELFF. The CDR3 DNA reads TGTGCCAGCAGCAAACTAGCGGGCTCGAACACCGGGGAGCTGTTTTTT.

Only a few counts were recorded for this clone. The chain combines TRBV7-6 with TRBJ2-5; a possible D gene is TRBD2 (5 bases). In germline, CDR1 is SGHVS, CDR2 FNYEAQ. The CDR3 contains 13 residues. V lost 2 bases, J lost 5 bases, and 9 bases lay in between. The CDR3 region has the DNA TGTGCCAGCAGCTTACTCCCGGGGGAGACCCAGTACTTC. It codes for CASSLLPGETQYF. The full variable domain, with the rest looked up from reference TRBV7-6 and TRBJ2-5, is GAGVSQSPRYKVTKRGQDVALRCDPISGHVSLYWYRQALGQGPEFLTYFNYEAQQDKSGLPNDRFSAERPEGSISTLTIQRTEQRDSAMYRCASSLLPGETQYFGPGTRLLVL.

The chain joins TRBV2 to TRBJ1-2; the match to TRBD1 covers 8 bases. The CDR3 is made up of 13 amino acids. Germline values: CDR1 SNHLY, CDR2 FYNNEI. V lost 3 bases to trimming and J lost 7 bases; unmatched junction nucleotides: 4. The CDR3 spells CASSEGTGFGYTF. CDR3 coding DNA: TGTGCCAGCAGTGAGGGGACAGGCTTTGGCTACACCTTC.

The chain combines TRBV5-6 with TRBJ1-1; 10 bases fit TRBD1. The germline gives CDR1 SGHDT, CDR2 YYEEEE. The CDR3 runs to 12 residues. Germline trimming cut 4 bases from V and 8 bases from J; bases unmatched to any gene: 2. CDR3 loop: CASSPGQGEAFF. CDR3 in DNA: TGTGCCAGCAGCCCGGGACAGGGGGAAGCTTTCTTT.

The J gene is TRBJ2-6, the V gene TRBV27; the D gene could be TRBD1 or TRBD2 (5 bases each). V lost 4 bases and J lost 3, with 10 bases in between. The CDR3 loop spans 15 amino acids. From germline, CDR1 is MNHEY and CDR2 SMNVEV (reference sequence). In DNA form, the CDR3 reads TGTGCCAGCAGTTATGAGGGGTATGGGGCCAACGTCCTGACTTTC. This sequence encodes CASSYEGYGANVLTF.

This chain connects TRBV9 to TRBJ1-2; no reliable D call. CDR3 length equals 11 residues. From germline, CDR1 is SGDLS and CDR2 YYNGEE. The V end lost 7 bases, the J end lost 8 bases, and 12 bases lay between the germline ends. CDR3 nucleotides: TGTGCCAGCGGGGTTCCGGGCGGCTACACCTTC. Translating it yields CASGVPGGYTF. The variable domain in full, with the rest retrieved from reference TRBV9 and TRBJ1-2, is DSGVTQTPKHLITATGQRVTLRCSPRSGDLSVYWYQQSLDQGLQFLIQYYNGEERAKGNILERFSAQQFPDLHSELNLSSLELGDSALYFCASGVPGGYTFGSGTRLTVV.

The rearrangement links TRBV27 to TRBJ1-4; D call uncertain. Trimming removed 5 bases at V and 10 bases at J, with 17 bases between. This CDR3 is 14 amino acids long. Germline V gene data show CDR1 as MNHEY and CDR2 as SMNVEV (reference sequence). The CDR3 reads CASSPKPNYGKLFF. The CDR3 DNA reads TGTGCCAGCAGTCCGAAACCAAACTACGGAAAACTGTTTTTT.

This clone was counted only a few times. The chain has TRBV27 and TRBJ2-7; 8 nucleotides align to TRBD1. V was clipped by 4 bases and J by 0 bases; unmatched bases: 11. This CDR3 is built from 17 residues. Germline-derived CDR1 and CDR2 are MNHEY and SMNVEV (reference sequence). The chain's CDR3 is CASSSPISRGRSYEQYF. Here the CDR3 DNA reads TGTGCCAGCAGTTCTCCTATAAGCAGGGGGCGCTCCTACGAGCAGTACTTC.

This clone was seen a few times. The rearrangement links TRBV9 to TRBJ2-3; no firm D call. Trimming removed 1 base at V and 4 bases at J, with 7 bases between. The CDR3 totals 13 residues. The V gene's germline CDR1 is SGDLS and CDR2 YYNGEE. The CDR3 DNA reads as TGTGCCAGCAGCGTAAAAGCTCCAGATACGCAGTATTTT. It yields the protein CASSVKAPDTQYF.

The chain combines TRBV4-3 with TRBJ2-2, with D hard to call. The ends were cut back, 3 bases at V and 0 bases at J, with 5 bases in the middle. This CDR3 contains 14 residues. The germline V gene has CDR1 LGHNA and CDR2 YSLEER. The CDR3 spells CASSQPTNTGELFF. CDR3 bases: TGCGCCAGCAGCCAGCCCACGAACACCGGGGAGCTGTTTTTT.

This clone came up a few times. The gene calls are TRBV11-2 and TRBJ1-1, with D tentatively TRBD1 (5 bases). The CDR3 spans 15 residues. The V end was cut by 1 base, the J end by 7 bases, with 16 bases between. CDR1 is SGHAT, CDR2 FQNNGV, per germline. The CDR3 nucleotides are TGTGCCAGCAGCTTAGTCGCAGGGAAGGCACATGAAGCTTTCTTT. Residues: CASSLVAGKAHEAFF.

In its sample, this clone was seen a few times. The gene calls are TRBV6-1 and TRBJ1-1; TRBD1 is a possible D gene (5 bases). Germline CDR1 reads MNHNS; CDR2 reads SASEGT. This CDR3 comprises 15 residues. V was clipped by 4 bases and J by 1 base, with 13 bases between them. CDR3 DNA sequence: TGTGCCAGCAGTGGGAAGGGGACGTCGAACACTGAAGCTTTCTTT. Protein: CASSGKGTSNTEAFF.